These 2 T cell receptor beta chains were sequenced from one sample in a study of shared clonotypes between healthy human individuals. Produced via immunoSEQ multiplex PCR; TCRdb's table is partial and in-frame only. The table lists 1 million to 1.2 million clones, about 72% of them singletons. The sample taken for sequencing was memory CD4+ T cells from PBMCs. Subset denoted: CD45RA-negative fraction. These receptors were collected from a man between 18 and 35 years old in good health. Some clones in this sample may be carry-over from other donors' samples.

The J gene is TRBJ2-1, the V gene TRBV10-2; the D call may be TRBD1 or TRBD2 (7 bases each). Trimming removed 6 bases from V and 12 bases from J, with 21 bases in between. Germline CDR1 and CDR2: WSHSY and SAAADI. CDR3 length: 14 residues. CDR3 bases: TGCGCCAGCAGGGAGCAGAGGGCCAGGGGGGGGCAGTTCTTC. It encodes CASREQRARGGQFF.

This clone was detected only once. A much larger clonotype is one base distant, so this may be a read error. The CDR3 DNA is TGTGCCAGCAGCTTAATCTCCTACAATGAGCAGTTCTTC. It yields the protein CASSLISYNEQFF. V is TRBV7-3 and J is TRBJ2-1, with D unresolved. With 1 base removed from V and 0 bases from J, the gap between germline ends came to 1 base. From germline, CDR1 is SGHTA and CDR2 FQGTGA. The CDR3 is made up of 13 amino acids.